What follows are 14 T cell receptor beta chains derived from one specimen sequenced in a study of cytomegalovirus exposure and HLA in healthy donors. In the PCR, 60 Vbeta and 13 Jbeta primers were used. Assay: immunoSEQ multiplex PCR; the TCRdb copy retains only in-frame clones and omits some. The sample includes roughly 260,000 clones, roughly 86% of them seen just once. Sequenced input: PBMCs. These receptors all stem from a woman aged 40 to 50 in good health and CMV-seropositive.

The chain carries TRBV11-2 and TRBJ2-7; weak D call: TRBD2 (5 bases). The CDR3 extends over 14 amino acids. V was trimmed by 2 bases and J by 2 bases, leaving 10 bases between them. Germline V gene data show CDR1 as SGHAT and CDR2 as FQNNGV. CDR3 region: CASSLIPGTYEQYF. The DNA of the CDR3 is TGTGCCAGCAGCTTAATACCCGGGACCTACGAGCAGTACTTC.

The chain joins TRBV29-1 to TRBJ1-2; D is unclear. Germline CDR1 reads SQVTM; CDR2 reads ANQGSEA. The V end was cut by 1 base, the J end by 8 bases, with 11 bases between. The length of the CDR3 is 12 residues. For the CDR3, the DNA is TGCAGCGTTGAAGTCGGGAATGGAGGCTACACCTTC. It specifies CSVEVGNGGYTF.

This sequence joins TRBV6-5 and TRBJ1-1, with TRBD1 matching 9 bases. Trimming removed 4 bases from V and 1 base from J; junction bases left unmatched: 4. Germline values: CDR1 MNHEY, CDR2 SVGAGI. There are 15 residues in the CDR3. In DNA, the CDR3 is TGTGCCAGCAGTTCCCGACAGGGGGGGAACACTGAAGCTTTCTTT. It codes for CASSSRQGGNTEAFF.

This clone was counted a single time. The CDR3 DNA reads as TGTGCCAGCAGCCTAGGACTAGCGGGAGATACCGGGGAGCTGTTTTTT. Amino acids: CASSLGLAGDTGELFF. The chain links TRBV7-9 to TRBJ2-2, with 13 bases that match TRBD2. This CDR3 region has 16 residues. In germline, CDR1 is SEHNR, CDR2 FQNEAQ (reference sequence). V lost 5 bases and J lost 5; bases outside the gene matches: 5. The entire variable domain, with the rest obtained from reference TRBV7-9 and TRBJ2-2, is as follows: DTGVSQNPRHKITKRGQNVTFRCDPISEHNRLYWYRQTLGQGPEFLTYFQNEAQLEKSRLLSDRFSAERPKGSFSTLEIQRTEQGDSAMYLCASSLGLAGDTGELFFGEGSRLTVL.

This clone occurred a few times. This chain uses TRBV14 with TRBJ2-7, with 11 bases fitting TRBD2. The CDR3 covers 15 residues. Germline trimming cut 4 bases from V and 4 bases from J; bases unmatched to any gene: 6. Germline CDR1 reads SGHDN; CDR2 reads FVKESK. The CDR3 here is CASSRELAGVYEQYF. The CDR3 DNA reads TGTGCCAGCAGCCGGGAACTAGCGGGAGTTTACGAGCAGTACTTC.

The V call is TRBV30, the J call TRBJ1-1; D is perhaps TRBD1 (5 bases). CDR3 length: 15 residues. Germline V gives CDR1 GTSNPN, CDR2 SVGIG (reference sequence). Trimming removed 0 bases from V and 5 bases from J, with 16 bases in between. The CDR3 spells CAWSVRGWGGTEAFF. The DNA for the CDR3 is TGTGCCTGGAGTGTACGTGGTTGGGGGGGAACTGAAGCTTTCTTT.

The chain uses TRBV2 and TRBJ2-2; D is unresolved. This CDR3 contains 12 residues. Germline CDR1 and CDR2: SNHLY and FYNNEI. The V gene lost 6 bases and the J gene lost 3 bases, with 5 bases spanning the gap. CDR3 protein: CASSDYTGELFF. CDR3 in DNA: TGTGCCAGCAGCGACTACACCGGGGAGCTGTTTTTT.

The chain joins TRBV27 to TRBJ2-1; D perhaps matches TRBD2 (6 bases). Germline values: CDR1 MNHEY, CDR2 SMNVEV (reference sequence). Trimming pared 3 bases from V and 16 bases from J, leaving 19 bases between. The CDR3 is 13 amino acids. DNA of the CDR3: TGTGCCAGCAGTTTCTTTGCGGGGACTTCCCCCTTCTTC. This translates into CASSFFAGTSPFF.

In its sample, this clone was seen once. The rearrangement links TRBV7-8 to TRBJ2-1; 10 bases are a match to TRBD1. V dropped 5 bases and J dropped 4; count of bases not matched to a gene: 5. The germline V gene encodes CDR1 SGHVS and CDR2 FQNEAQ. The CDR3 runs 15 residues. The CDR3 sequence is CASSPGTGEYNEQFF. CDR3 in DNA: TGTGCCAGCAGCCCTGGGACAGGGGAGTACAATGAGCAGTTCTTC.

The CDR3 region is CASSISGRGPQSSYNEQFF. CDR3 DNA sequence: TGTGCCAGTAGTATTAGCGGGAGAGGGCCCCAAAGCTCCTACAATGAGCAGTTCTTC. The gene calls are TRBV19 and TRBJ2-1; 9 bases line up with TRBD2. The germline gives CDR1 LNHDA, CDR2 SQIVND (reference sequence). CDR3 length equals 19 residues. The trim removed 3 bases at V and 0 bases at J, leaving 12 bases unmatched.

This chain uses TRBV7-2 with TRBJ2-4; the match to TRBD2 covers 11 bases. Germline loops: CDR1 SGHTA, CDR2 FQGNSA. The CDR3 contains 16 residues. The trim removed 3 bases at V and 11 bases at J, leaving 12 bases unmatched. DNA for the CDR3: TGTGCCAGCAGCTTCGAATGGGGGACTAGCGGAACCCTTCAGTACTTC. Its translation: CASSFEWGTSGTLQYF. Together with reference TRBV7-2 and TRBJ2-4, the CDR3 gives the full variable domain: GAGVSQSPSNKVTEKGKDVELRCDPISGHTALYWYRQSLGQGLEFLIYFQGNSAPDKSGLPSDRFSAERTGGSVSTLTIQRTQQEDSAVYLCASSFEWGTSGTLQYFGAGTRLSVL.

In nucleotides, the CDR3 is TGTGCCAGCAGTGAAGCGGGACTAGCGGTGCGCTCCTACGAGCAGTACTTC. Its protein product is CASSEAGLAVRSYEQYF. This sequence joins TRBV6-1 and TRBJ2-7; TRBD2 matches at 11 bases. Trimming took 0 bases from V and 0 from J; bases not matched to a gene: 4. Germline V gives CDR1 MNHNS, CDR2 SASEGT. This CDR3 region has 17 residues.

The chain uses TRBV6-5 and TRBJ1-1; the D is unclear. CDR3 length: 11 amino acids. Germline CDR1 MNHEY, CDR2 SVGAGI. Trimming took off 7 bases at V and 12 bases at J, with 15 bases between the two ends. The CDR3 protein is CASTSSIGTFF. The CDR3 DNA is TGTGCCAGCACTTCATCCATCGGGACTTTCTTT.

This chain connects TRBV5-4 to TRBJ1-1; D is perhaps TRBD1 (5 bases). Trimming removed 4 bases from V and 1 base from J, with 17 bases in between. The CDR3 contains 16 residues. Germline values: CDR1 SGHNT, CDR2 YYREEE (reference sequence). CDR3 residues: CASSPVGGAGNTEAFF. The CDR3 DNA sequence: TGTGCCAGCAGCCCCGTAGGAGGGGCGGGGAACACTGAAGCTTTCTTT.